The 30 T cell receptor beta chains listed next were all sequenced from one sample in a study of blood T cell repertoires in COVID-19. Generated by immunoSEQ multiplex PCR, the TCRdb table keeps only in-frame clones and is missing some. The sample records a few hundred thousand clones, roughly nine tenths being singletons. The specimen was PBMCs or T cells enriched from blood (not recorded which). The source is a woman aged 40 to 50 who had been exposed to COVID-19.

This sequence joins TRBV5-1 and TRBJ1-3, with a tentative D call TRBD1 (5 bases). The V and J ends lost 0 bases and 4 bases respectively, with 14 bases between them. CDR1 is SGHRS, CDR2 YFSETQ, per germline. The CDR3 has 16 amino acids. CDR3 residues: CASSLAGGSYGNTIYF. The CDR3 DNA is TGCGCCAGCAGCTTGGCTGGGGGGTCGTACGGAAACACCATATATTTT.

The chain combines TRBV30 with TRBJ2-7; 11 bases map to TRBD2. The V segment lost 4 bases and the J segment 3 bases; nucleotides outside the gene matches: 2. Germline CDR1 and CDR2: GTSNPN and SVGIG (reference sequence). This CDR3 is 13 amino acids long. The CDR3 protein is CAWTSGRLYEQYF. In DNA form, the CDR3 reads TGTGCCTGGACTAGCGGGAGGCTCTACGAGCAGTACTTC.

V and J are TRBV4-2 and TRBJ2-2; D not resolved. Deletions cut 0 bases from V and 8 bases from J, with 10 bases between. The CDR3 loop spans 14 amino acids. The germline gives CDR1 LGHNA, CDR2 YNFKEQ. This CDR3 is CASSQDKAGGELFF. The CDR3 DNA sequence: TGTGCCAGCAGCCAAGATAAAGCAGGTGGGGAGCTGTTTTTT.

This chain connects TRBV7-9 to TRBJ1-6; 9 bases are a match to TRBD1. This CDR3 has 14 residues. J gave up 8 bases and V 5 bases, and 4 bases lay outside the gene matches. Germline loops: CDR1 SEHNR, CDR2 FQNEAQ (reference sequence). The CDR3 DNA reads TGTGCCAGCAGCCTAAGGACAGGGGATTCACCCCTCCACTTT. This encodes CASSLRTGDSPLHF. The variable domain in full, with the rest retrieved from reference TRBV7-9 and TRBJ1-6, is DTGVSQNPRHKITKRGQNVTFRCDPISEHNRLYWYRQTLGQGPEFLTYFQNEAQLEKSRLLSDRFSAERPKGSFSTLEIQRTEQGDSAMYLCASSLRTGDSPLHFGNGTRLTVT.

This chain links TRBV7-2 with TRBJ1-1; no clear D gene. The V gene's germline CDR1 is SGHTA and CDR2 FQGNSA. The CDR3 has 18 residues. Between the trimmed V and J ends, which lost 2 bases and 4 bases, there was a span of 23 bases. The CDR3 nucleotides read TGTGCCAGCAGCTTACAACATCAACAGCTGAAGCCTGGCACTGAAGCTTTCTTT. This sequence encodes CASSLQHQQLKPGTEAFF. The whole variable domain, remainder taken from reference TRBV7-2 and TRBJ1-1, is GAGVSQSPSNKVTEKGKDVELRCDPISGHTALYWYRQSLGQGLEFLIYFQGNSAPDKSGLPSDRFSAERTGGSVSTLTIQRTQQEDSAVYLCASSLQHQQLKPGTEAFFGQGTRLTVV.

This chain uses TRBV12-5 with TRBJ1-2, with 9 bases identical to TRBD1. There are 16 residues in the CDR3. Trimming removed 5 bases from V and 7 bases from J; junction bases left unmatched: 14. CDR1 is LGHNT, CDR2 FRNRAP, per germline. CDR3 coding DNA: TGTGCTAGTGGTCTGAACCCGACAGGGGGGGCAGGTGGCTACACCTTC. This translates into CASGLNPTGGAGGYTF.

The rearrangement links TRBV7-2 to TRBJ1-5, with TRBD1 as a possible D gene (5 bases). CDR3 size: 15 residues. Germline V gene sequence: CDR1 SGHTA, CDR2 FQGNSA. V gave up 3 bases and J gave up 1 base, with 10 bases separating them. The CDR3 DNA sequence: TGTGCCAGCAGCTTGGTCAGGGCCAGCAATCAGCCCCAGCATTTT. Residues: CASSLVRASNQPQHF.

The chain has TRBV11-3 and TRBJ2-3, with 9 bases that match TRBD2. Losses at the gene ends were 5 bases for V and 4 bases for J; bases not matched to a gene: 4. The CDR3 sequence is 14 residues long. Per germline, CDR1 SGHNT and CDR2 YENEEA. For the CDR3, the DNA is TGTGCCAGCAGCCGCGGGGGGGCGGCAGATACGCAGTATTTT. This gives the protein CASSRGGAADTQYF.

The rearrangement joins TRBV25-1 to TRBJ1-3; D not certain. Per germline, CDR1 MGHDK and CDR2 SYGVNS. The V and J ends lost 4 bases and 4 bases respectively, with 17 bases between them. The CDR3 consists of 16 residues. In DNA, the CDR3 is TGTGCCAGCAGTGCCACATCAGAGAGGAGGGGAAACACCATATATTTT. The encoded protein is CASSATSERRGNTIYF.

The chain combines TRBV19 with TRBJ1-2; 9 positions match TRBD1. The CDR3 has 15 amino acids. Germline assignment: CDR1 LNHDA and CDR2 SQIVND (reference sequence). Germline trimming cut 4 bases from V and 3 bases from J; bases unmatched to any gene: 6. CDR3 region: CASSKPGQGHYGYTF. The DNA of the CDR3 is TGTGCCAGTAGTAAACCGGGACAGGGTCACTATGGCTACACCTTC. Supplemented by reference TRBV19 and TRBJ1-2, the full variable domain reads DGGITQSPKYLFRKEGQNVTLSCEQNLNHDAMYWYRQDPGQGLRLIYYSQIVNDFQKGDIAEGYSVSREKKESFPLTVTSAQKNPTAFYLCASSKPGQGHYGYTFGSGTRLTVV.

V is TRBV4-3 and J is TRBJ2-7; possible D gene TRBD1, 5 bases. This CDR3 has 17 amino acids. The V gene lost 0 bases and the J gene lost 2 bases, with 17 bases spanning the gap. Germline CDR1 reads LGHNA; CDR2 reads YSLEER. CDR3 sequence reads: CASSQDKGAERPYEQYF. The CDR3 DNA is TGCGCCAGCAGCCAAGATAAAGGGGCGGAGCGTCCCTACGAGCAGTACTTC.

CDR3 nucleotide sequence: TGTGCCAGCAGCTCTATAGGACAGAACACTGAAGCTTTCTTT. Translated, it gives CASSSIGQNTEAFF. V usage is TRBV5-4 and J usage is TRBJ1-1, with D perhaps matching TRBD1 (5 bases). The CDR3 has 14 residues. V was shortened by 3 bases and J by 1 base, with 10 bases between the two germline ends. Germline V CDR1 and CDR2: SGHNT, YYREEE (reference sequence).

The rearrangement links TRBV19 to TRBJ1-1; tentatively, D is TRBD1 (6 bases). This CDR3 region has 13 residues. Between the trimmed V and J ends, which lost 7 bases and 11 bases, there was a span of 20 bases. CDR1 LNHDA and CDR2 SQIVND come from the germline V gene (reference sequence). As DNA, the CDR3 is TGTGCCAGTATCCCCAACCCGGGACACCAGGCTTTCTTT. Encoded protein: CASIPNPGHQAFF.

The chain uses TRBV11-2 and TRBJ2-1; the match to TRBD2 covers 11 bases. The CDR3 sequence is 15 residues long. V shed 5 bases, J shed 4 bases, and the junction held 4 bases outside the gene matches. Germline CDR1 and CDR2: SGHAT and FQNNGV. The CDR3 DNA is TGTGCCAGCAGCCGCACTAGCGGGGGTTACAATGAGCAGTTCTTC. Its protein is CASSRTSGGYNEQFF.

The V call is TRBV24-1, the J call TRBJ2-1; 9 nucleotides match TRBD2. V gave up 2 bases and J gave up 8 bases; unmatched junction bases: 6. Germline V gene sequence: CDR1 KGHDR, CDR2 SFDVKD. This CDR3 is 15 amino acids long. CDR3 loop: CATSDSGTSLDEQFF. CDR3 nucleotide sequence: TGTGCCACCAGTGATTCGGGGACTAGCCTCGATGAGCAGTTCTTC.

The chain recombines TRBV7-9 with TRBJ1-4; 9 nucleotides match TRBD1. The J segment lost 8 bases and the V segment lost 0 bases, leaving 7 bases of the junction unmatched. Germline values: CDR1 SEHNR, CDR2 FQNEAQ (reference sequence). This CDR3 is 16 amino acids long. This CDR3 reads CASSLASDRGGEKLFF. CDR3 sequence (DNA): TGTGCCAGCAGCTTAGCCTCGGACAGGGGAGGGGAAAAACTGTTTTTT.

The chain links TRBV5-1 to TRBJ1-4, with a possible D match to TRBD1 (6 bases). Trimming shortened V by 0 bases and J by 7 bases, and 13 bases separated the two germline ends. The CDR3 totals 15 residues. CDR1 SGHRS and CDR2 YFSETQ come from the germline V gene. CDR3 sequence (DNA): TGCGCCAGCAGCTTGGGCCAGGGAGGGGGTGAAAAACTGTTTTTT. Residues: CASSLGQGGGEKLFF. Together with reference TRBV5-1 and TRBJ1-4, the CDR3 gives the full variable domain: KAGVTQTPRYLIKTRGQQVTLSCSPISGHRSVSWYQQTPGQGLQFLFEYFSETQRNKGNFPGRFSGRQFSNSRSEMNVSTLELGDSALYLCASSLGQGGGEKLFFGSGTQLSVL.

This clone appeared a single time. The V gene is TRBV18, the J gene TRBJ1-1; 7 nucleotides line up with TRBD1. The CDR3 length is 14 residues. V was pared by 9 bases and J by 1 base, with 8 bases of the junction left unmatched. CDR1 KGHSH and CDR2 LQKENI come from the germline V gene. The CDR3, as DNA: TGTGCCAGTCTTGTGGACAGGACGAACACTGAAGCTTTCTTT. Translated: CASLVDRTNTEAFF.

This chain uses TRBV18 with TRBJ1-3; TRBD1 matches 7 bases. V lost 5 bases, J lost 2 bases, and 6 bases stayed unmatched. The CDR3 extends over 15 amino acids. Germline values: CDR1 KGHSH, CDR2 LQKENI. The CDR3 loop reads CASSAGQSAGNTIYF. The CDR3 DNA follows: TGTGCCAGCTCAGCGGGACAGTCGGCTGGAAACACCATATATTTT.

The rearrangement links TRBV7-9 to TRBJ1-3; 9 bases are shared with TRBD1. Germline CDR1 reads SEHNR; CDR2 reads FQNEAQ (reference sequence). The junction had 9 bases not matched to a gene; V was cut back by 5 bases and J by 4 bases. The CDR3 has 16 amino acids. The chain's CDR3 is CASSLSDRGWGNTIYF. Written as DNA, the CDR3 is TGTGCCAGCAGCCTTTCGGACAGGGGATGGGGAAACACCATATATTTT. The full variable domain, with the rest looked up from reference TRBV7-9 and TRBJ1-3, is DTGVSQNPRHKITKRGQNVTFRCDPISEHNRLYWYRQTLGQGPEFLTYFQNEAQLEKSRLLSDRFSAERPKGSFSTLEIQRTEQGDSAMYLCASSLSDRGWGNTIYFGEGSWLTVV.

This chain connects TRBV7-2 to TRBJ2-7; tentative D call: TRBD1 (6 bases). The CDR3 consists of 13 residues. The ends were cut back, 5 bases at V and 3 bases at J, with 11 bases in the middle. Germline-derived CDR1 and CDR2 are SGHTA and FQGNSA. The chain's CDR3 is CASSGQIYYEQYF. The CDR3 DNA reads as TGTGCCAGCAGCGGACAGATTTACTACGAGCAGTACTTC.

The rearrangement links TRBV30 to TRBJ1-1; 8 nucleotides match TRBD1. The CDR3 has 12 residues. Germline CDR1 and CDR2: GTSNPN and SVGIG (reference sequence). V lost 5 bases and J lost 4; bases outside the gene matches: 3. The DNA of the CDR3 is TGTGCCTGGGACAGGGGCACCACTGAAGCTTTCTTT. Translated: CAWDRGTTEAFF.

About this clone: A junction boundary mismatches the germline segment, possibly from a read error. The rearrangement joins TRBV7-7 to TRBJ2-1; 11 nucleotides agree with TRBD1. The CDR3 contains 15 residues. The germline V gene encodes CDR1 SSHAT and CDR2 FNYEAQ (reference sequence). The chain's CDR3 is CASSVGTGGVNEQFF. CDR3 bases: TGTGCTAGCAGCGTCGGGACAGGGGGTGTCAATGAGCAGTTCTTC.

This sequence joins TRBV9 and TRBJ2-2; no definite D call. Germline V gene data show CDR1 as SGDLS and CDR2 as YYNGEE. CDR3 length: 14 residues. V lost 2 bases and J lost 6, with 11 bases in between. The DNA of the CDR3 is TGTGCCAGCAGCGTCGCCCTGGCCCCCGGGGAGCTGTTTTTT. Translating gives CASSVALAPGELFF.

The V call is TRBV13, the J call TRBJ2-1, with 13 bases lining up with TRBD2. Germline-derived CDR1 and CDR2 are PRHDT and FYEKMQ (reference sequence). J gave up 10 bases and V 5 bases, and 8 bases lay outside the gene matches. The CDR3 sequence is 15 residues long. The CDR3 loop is CASSKGLAGDGEQFF. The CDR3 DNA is TGTGCCAGCAGCAAAGGACTAGCGGGAGATGGGGAGCAGTTCTTC.

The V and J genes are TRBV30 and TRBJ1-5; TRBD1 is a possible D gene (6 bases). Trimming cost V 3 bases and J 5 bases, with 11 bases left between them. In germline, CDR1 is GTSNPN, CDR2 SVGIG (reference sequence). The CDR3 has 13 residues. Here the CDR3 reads CAWSADSDQPQHF. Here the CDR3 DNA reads TGTGCCTGGAGCGCGGACAGTGATCAGCCCCAGCATTTT.

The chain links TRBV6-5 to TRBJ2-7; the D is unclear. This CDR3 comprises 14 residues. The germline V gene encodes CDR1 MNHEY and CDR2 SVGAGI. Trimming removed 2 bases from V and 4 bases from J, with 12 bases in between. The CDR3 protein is CASSYLTGRYEQYF. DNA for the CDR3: TGTGCCAGCAGTTACCTAACTGGCAGGTACGAGCAGTACTTC.

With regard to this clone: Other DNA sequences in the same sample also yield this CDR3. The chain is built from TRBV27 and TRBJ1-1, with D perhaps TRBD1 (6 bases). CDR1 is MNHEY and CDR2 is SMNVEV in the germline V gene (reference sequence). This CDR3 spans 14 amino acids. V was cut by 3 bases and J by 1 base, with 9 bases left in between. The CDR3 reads CASSFRGANTEAFF. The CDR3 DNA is TGTGCCAGCAGTTTCCGGGGGGCGAACACTGAAGCTTTCTTT.

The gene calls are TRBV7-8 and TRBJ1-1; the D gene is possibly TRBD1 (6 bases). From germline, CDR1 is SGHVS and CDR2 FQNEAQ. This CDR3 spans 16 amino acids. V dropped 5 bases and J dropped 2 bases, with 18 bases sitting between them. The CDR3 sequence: CASSLHPGQINTEAFF. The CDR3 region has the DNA TGTGCCAGCAGCCTACATCCGGGACAAATTAACACTGAAGCTTTCTTT. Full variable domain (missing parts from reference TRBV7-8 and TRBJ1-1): GAGVSQSPRYKVAKRGQDVALRCDPISGHVSLFWYQQALGQGPEFLTYFQNEAQLDKSGLPSDRFFAERPEGSVSTLKIQRTQQEDSAVYLCASSLHPGQINTEAFFGQGTRLTVV.

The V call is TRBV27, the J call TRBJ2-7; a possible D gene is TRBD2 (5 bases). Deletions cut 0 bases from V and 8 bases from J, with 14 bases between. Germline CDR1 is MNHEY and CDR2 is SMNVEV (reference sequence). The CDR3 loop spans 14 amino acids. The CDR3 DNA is TGTGCCAGCAGTTTATCGAGGGCAGGTTTCAAGCAGTACTTC. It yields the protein CASSLSRAGFKQYF.